Sequencing of this TCR beta chain was carried out in a study of cytomegalovirus exposure and HLA in healthy donors. V lost 4 bases and J lost 5; bases outside the gene matches: 10. The CDR3 spans 15 residues. CDR1 is KGHSH, CDR2 LQKENI, per germline. This clone was recorded a few times. PCR primers comprised 60 Vbeta and 13 Jbeta primers. The protocol was immunoSEQ multiplex PCR, while the TCRdb copy is restricted to in-frame clones and leaves out a portion. The sample yields 120,000 or so clones, 70% to 80% seen once. The chain combines TRBV18 with TRBJ1-2; 7 nucleotides line up with TRBD1. Sequenced sample: PBMCs. This TCR derives from a man aged 35 to 55 in good health and CMV-seropositive. The CDR3 here is CASSLLDRVGYGYTF. CDR3 nucleotide sequence: TGTGCCAGCTCACTTCTTGACAGGGTGGGGTATGGCTACACCTTC. Together with reference TRBV18 and TRBJ1-2, the CDR3 gives the full variable domain: NAGVMQNPRHLVRRRGQEARLRCSPMKGHSHVYWYRQLPEEGLKFMVYLQKENIIDESGMPKERFSAEFPKEGPSILRIQQVVRGDSAAYFCASSLLDRVGYGYTFGSGTRLTVV.